The rows below give T cell receptor beta chains drawn from one sample of a study of blood T cell repertoires in COVID-19. The method was immunoSEQ multiplex PCR; TCRdb's version includes in-frame clones alone and lacks a portion of them. The sample lists fewer than 150,000 clones; around 79% were seen once. The sample consisted of peripheral blood. The receptor source for this set is a man in his 70s with acute or convalescent COVID-19. The CDR3 runs from the conserved cysteine through the conserved F or W. The order of the fields is CDR3 protein, CDR3 DNA, clone size, D gene, J gene, V gene. A D gene is named only where the DNA matches it firmly. Size is omitted from some rows. Given values are once, few, many or a class for expanded clones.

CASSEPGNSNQPQHF TGTGCCAGCAGTGAGCCCGGGAACAGCAATCAGCCCCAGCATTTT - - TRBJ1-5 TRBV25-1
CAWGVFWLSEAFF TGTGCCTGGGGGGTGTTTTGGCTTTCTGAAGCTTTCTTT - - TRBJ1-1 TRBV30
CASLDNYGYTF TGTGCCAGTCTAGATAACTATGGCTACACCTTC - - TRBJ1-2 TRBV19
CASTLSGGPYNEQFF TGTGCCAGCACCCTCTCGGGGGGCCCCTACAATGAGCAGTTCTTC - - TRBJ2-1 TRBV27
CASSSGTGDGYTF TGTGCCAGCAGCTCTGGCACAGGGGACGGCTACACCTTC - TRBD1 TRBJ1-2 TRBV7-2
CASSFGARGSSGNTIYF TGTGCCAGCAGCTTTGGGGCCAGGGGTTCGTCTGGAAACACCATATATTTT - - TRBJ1-3 TRBV7-2
CATSDSAGELSNQPQHF TGTGCCACCAGTGATTCTGCGGGGGAACTTAGCAATCAGCCCCAGCATTTT - - TRBJ1-5 TRBV24-1
CASSRPGQDITGELFF TGTGCCAGCAGCCGTCCGGGACAGGACATTACCGGGGAGCTGTTTTTT - TRBD1 TRBJ2-2 TRBV5-5
CASSLLQGRPEAFF TGTGCCAGCAGTTTATTACAGGGGAGACCTGAAGCTTTCTTT - TRBD1 TRBJ1-1 TRBV27
CASGRTGSNNEQFF TGTGCCAGCGGAAGGACAGGGTCCAACAATGAGCAGTTCTTC - TRBD1 TRBJ2-1 TRBV2
CASQPGQGSGYEQYF TGTGCCAGTCAACCGGGACAGGGGAGTGGCTACGAGCAGTACTTC - TRBD1 TRBJ2-7 TRBV19
CAWSLAEETQYF TGTGCCTGGAGTTTGGCTGAAGAGACCCAGTACTTC - - TRBJ2-5 TRBV30
CASSEWQEDVSTDTQYF TGCGCCAGCAGTGAGTGGCAGGAGGACGTTAGCACAGATACGCAGTATTTT - - TRBJ2-3 TRBV10-1
CASSTRDRFTDTQYF TGTGCCAGCAGCACCCGGGACAGATTCACAGATACGCAGTATTTT - TRBD1 TRBJ2-3 TRBV9
CASSPQGAPNNQPQHF TGTGCCAGCAGCCCACAGGGGGCGCCTAACAATCAGCCCCAGCATTTT few TRBD1 TRBJ1-5 TRBV3-1/TRBV3-2
CSASLGSKYEQYF TGCAGTGCTAGTCTGGGGAGCAAGTACGAGCAGTACTTC few - TRBJ2-7 TRBV20-1
CASSPTGQVSYEQYF TGCGCCAGCAGCCCCACCGGACAGGTCTCCTACGAGCAGTACTTC - TRBD1 TRBJ2-7 TRBV5-1
CASSLPASYEQYF TGCGCCAGCAGCCTTCCCGCTAGCTACGAGCAGTACTTC - - TRBJ2-7 TRBV5-1
CASSQGQLIGTQYF TGTGCCAGCAGCCAAGGACAGCTTATTGGAACCCAGTACTTC - - TRBJ2-5 TRBV2
CASSEVWTGSSGNTIYF TGTGCCAGCAGTGAAGTTTGGACTGGGAGCTCTGGAAACACCATATATTTT - - TRBJ1-3 TRBV6-1
CASSEGTGVYGYTF TGTGCCAGCAGTGAAGGGACAGGGGTATATGGCTACACCTTC many TRBD1 TRBJ1-2 TRBV6-4
CASSTRGQGAGETQYF TGTGCCAGCAGCACCCGAGGACAGGGTGCCGGGGAGACCCAGTACTTC few TRBD1 TRBJ2-5 TRBV5-4
CATSREDNTDTQYF TGTGCCACCAGCAGAGAAGACAACACAGATACGCAGTATTTT - - TRBJ2-3 TRBV15
CASSAAGTGPANYGYTF TGTGCCAGCAGCGCCGCCGGGACAGGGCCAGCTAACTATGGCTACACCTTC - TRBD1 TRBJ1-2 TRBV11-3
CASIPEARRYGYTF TGTGCCAGCATTCCTGAGGCCCGACGGTATGGCTACACCTTC - - TRBJ1-2 TRBV7-2
CASSLAGLPGYGYTF TGTGCCAGCAGCTTGGCAGGTCTCCCAGGCTATGGCTACACCTTC - - TRBJ1-2 TRBV5-8
CASSLVGRNEKLFF TGTGCCAGCAGCTTGGTAGGGAGGAATGAAAAACTGTTTTTT - - TRBJ1-4 TRBV5-5
CASRGTSYSNQPQHF TGTGCCAGCAGGGGGACAAGTTATAGCAATCAGCCCCAGCATTTT - - TRBJ1-5 TRBV6-4
CASSLRDRGLEQYF TGTGCCAGCAGTTTGAGGGACAGGGGGCTCGAGCAGTACTTC - TRBD1 TRBJ2-7 TRBV27
CASSSTGENSPLHF TGTGCCAGCAGTTCGACAGGGGAAAATTCACCCCTCCACTTT once TRBD1 TRBJ1-6 TRBV28
CASSEGGKGHQPQHF TGTGCCAGCAGTGAAGGTGGGAAGGGGCATCAGCCCCAGCATTTT - - TRBJ1-5 TRBV6-1
CASSPGGGSSGANVLTF TGTGCCAGCTCACCAGGGGGGGGAAGCTCTGGGGCCAACGTCCTGACTTTC - TRBD2 TRBJ2-6 TRBV18
CASSQTGTGVPEAFF TGTGCCAGCAGTCAGACAGGGACAGGGGTTCCTGAAGCTTTCTTT - TRBD1 TRBJ1-1 TRBV6-2/TRBV6-3
CASSLDAGFDDTQYF TGTGCCAGCAGCTTAGATGCAGGGTTCGACGATACGCAGTATTTT few - TRBJ2-3 TRBV11-3
CASSLDRDAGELFF TGCGCCAGCAGCTTGGACAGGGACGCCGGGGAGCTGTTTTTT - - TRBJ2-2 TRBV5-1
CASSLSARGRGSPLHF TGCGCCAGCAGCCTCTCGGCCAGGGGACGTGGTTCACCCCTCCACTTT - - TRBJ1-6 TRBV4-3
CASRTSNTEAFF TGCGCCAGCAGGACTTCGAACACTGAAGCTTTCTTT - - TRBJ1-1 TRBV4-3
CASSVGGARGNTEAFF TGTGCCAGCAGCGTAGGGGGAGCCAGGGGGAACACTGAAGCTTTCTTT once - TRBJ1-1 TRBV9
CASSQYETSVAYNEQFF TGCGCCAGCAGCCAGTATGAGACTAGCGTCGCCTACAATGAGCAGTTCTTC - TRBD2 TRBJ2-1 TRBV4-1
CASSRTVPLNTEAFF TGTGCCAGCAGTCGTACAGTGCCCTTGAACACTGAAGCTTTCTTT - - TRBJ1-1 TRBV3-1/TRBV3-2
CATSSASGGFYEQYF TGTGCCACCAGCAGTGCCAGCGGGGGATTTTACGAGCAGTACTTC - TRBD2 TRBJ2-7 TRBV15
CASSFNSGANVLTF TGTGCCAGCAGTTTCAACTCTGGGGCCAACGTCCTGACTTTC - - TRBJ2-6 TRBV27
CASSLIGNWDEQFF TGTGCCAGCAGTTTAATCGGGAACTGGGATGAGCAGTTCTTC - - TRBJ2-1 TRBV27
CATSDFPGSGNEQFF TGTGCCACCAGTGATTTTCCGGGTTCGGGAAATGAGCAGTTCTTC - - TRBJ2-1 TRBV24-1